At least ten counts were recorded for the clone carrying this T cell receptor (beta chain). Antigen specificity is unknown. The germline V gene has CDR1 MNHNS and CDR2 SASEGT. This CDR3 is built from 16 residues. The junction had 9 bases not matched to a gene; V was cut back by 3 bases and J by 1 base. This sample is drawn from a study of T cells after posttransplantation cyclophosphamide. Study-wide results and limits: Later blood repertoires were often dominated by clones from the donor CD8+ memory compartment. Skin or GI-infiltrating T cells shared few TRB sequences with blood.

Cyclophosphamide on days +3 and +4 followed busulfan-fludarabine conditioning and a marrow graft. Here immunoSEQ multiplex PCR was the method, and the copy in TCRdb shows in-frame clones only, minus some. The sample is made up of fewer than 12,000 clones, none counted only once. The source is a female patient aged 40-50 years who received an allogeneic stem cell transplant from a related donor, was CMV-positive, and had no GVHD. The graft donor may account for some of the T cells. The V call is TRBV6-1, the J call TRBJ2-7, with 7 bases fitting TRBD1. The source material was PBMCs, sampled after allogeneic stem cell transplant with posttransplant cyclophosphamide. The CDR3 nucleotides are TGTGCCAGCAGTGACCCCCCAGGGGGTTCTTCCTACGAGCAGTACTTC. Amino acids: CASSDPPGGSSYEQYF.